Described below is a single TCR beta chain sequence and its context. The target antigen is unknown. The CDR3 length is 17 residues. Trimming took 5 bases from V and 4 from J; bases not matched to a gene: 17. Germline-derived CDR1 and CDR2 are DFQATT and SNEGSKA (reference sequence). The data derive from a study of early T cells in non-severe SARS-CoV-2 infection. At the level of the study: It was bulk RNA from unsorted whole blood that was sequenced, and the chains were unpaired.

Study results and limitations: VDJdb matching, biased toward anti-spike CD8 responses, missed private and CD4 specificities.

In the library, individual cDNA molecules carried attached unique molecular identifiers. TCRdb analysed the 5' RACE reads with MiXCR anew, one entry per CDR3 protein. This table has 55,000 to 75,000 distinct CDR3 sequences, approximately 7.7% appearing once. Sequencing was performed on whole blood. The genes are TRBV20-1 and TRBJ1-1, with 9 bases matching TRBD1. The TCR comes from an adult who was a healthcare worker with PCR-confirmed SARS-CoV-2 infection or an uninfected control (not recorded which). CDR3 DNA sequence: TGCAGTGCTTCCGGGACAGGGCCGTCTGGTACCGGCACTGAAGCTTTCTTT. Translated, it gives CSASGTGPSGTGTEAFF.